This is a list of T cell receptor beta chains from one sample in a study of cytotoxic CD8 clonotypes in ibrutinib-treated CLL. TCRdb's table, derived via immunoSEQ multiplex PCR, lists solely in-frame clones and lacks some. Of 250,000 to 350,000 clones in the sample, roughly three quarters were seen once. The sample consisted of PBMCs, taken at disease progression, from a patient treated with ibrutinib. Receptor source: a human donor with chronic lymphocytic leukemia. Both conserved end residues are part of each CDR3. The order of the fields is J gene, V gene, CDR3 length, CDR3 protein.

>TRBJ2-2|TRBV5-1|15
CASSLANRFTGELFF
>TRBJ1-2|TRBV7-9|14
CASSFFGGTDGYTF
>TRBJ1-5|TRBV10-3|14
CAISDPGVGQPQHF
>TRBJ2-5|TRBV6-6|11
CASSYKATQYF
>TRBJ2-5|TRBV11-2|16
CASRILAGGHQETQYF
>TRBJ2-7|TRBV18|11
CASSFSYEQYF
>TRBJ2-7|TRBV14|14
CASSSIISFDEQYF
>TRBJ1-4|TRBV27|16
CASSLLTGGPNEKLFF
>TRBJ2-1|TRBV18|15
CASSLRLALPNEQFF
>TRBJ2-3|TRBV5-1|13
CASSAGLVDTQYF
>TRBJ2-5|TRBV2|12
CATRTAIWAQYF
>TRBJ2-5|TRBV7-9|18
CASSPRTSGYVRQETQYF
>TRBJ1-2|TRBV11-2|13
CASSPRDREGYTF
>TRBJ2-3|TRBV5-4|15
CASSPGTPLTDTQYF
>TRBJ2-7|TRBV28|15
CASSLGGQGVYEQYF
>TRBJ2-1|TRBV7-2|16
CASSRELHSSYNEQFF
>TRBJ2-7|TRBV6-1|14
CASAHGGDSYEQYF
>TRBJ2-5|TRBV11-2|16
CASSPFGRRPIETQYF
>TRBJ2-5|TRBV1|17
CTSSQAPGLAAQETQYF
>TRBJ2-5|TRBV2|17
CASKTSGRALIEETQYF